This T cell receptor (beta chain) was captured in a study of response to subunit inactivated influenza vaccine. This CDR3 is 14 amino acids long. CDR1 and CDR2 (germline): LGHNA, YSLEER. Between the trimmed V and J ends, which lost 1 base and 5 bases, there was a span of 8 bases. Each CDR3 protein gets one entry after TCRdb re-called the RT-PCR reads with MiXCR. The data contain 500,000 to 600,000 distinct CDR3 sequences, 12% of them singletons. This clonotype was observed at least ten times. The J gene is TRBJ1-4, the V gene TRBV4-3; D is perhaps TRBD1 (6 bases). The source material was PBMCs from blood, sampled on the day of vaccination. The sequence was collected from a man aged 50-60 years who received an inactivated influenza vaccine. CDR3 nucleotide sequence: TGCGCCAGCAGCCAAGTCACAGGGAATGAAAAACTGTTTTTT. It translates to CASSQVTGNEKLFF.